Following are 19 T cell receptor beta chains from one sample sequenced in a study of identical twins. One entry per CDR3 protein, called by TCRdb with MiXCR from the 5' RACE reads. This sample has 520,000 or so distinct CDR3 sequences, with roughly a fifth found just once. The sample was also reused in another study, on T cells expressing NK-cell markers.

Sequenced sample: CD4+ T cells sorted from blood. The receptors come from a woman aged 18 to 35 in good health.

This clonotype was picked up a small number of times. The V call is TRBV5-1, the J call TRBJ1-2; 10 positions match TRBD1. This CDR3 contains 15 residues. Per the germline V gene, CDR1 is SGHRS and CDR2 is YFSETQ. V lost 0 bases and J lost 4; bases outside the gene matches: 3. The CDR3 sequence is CASSLAGQGIYGYTF. CDR3 DNA sequence: TGCGCCAGCAGCTTGGCGGGACAGGGGATCTATGGCTACACCTTC.

This clonotype was seen a few times. V and J are TRBV5-1 and TRBJ2-1, with D perhaps TRBD2 (7 bases). CDR1 SGHRS and CDR2 YFSETQ come from the germline V gene. V was clipped by 0 bases and J by 8 bases, with 18 bases between them. The CDR3 runs to 16 residues. In nucleotides, the CDR3 is TGCGCCAGCAGCTTGGAAGGGGGGGCTGCGTTGGATGAGCAGTTCTTC. Its translation: CASSLEGGAALDEQFF.

This clonotype was observed a handful of times. The chain combines TRBV20-1 with TRBJ2-7, with D unresolved. The CDR3 covers 12 residues. Trimming shortened V by 3 bases and J by 4 bases, and 10 bases separated the two germline ends. The V gene's germline CDR1 is DFQATT and CDR2 SNEGSKA (reference sequence). For the CDR3, the DNA is TGCAGTGCTAGCGGCAGCAGATACGAGCAGTACTTC. It codes for CSASGSRYEQYF.

This clonotype was recorded a few times. The genes are TRBV7-3 and TRBJ2-2; D not certain. This CDR3 is built from 13 residues. CDR1 SGHTA and CDR2 FQGTGA come from the germline V gene. Trimming cost V 2 bases and J 4 bases, with 5 bases left between them. CDR3 protein: CASSLLSTGELFF. In DNA form, the CDR3 reads TGTGCCAGCAGCTTACTCTCCACCGGGGAGCTGTTTTTT.

V and J are TRBV18 and TRBJ2-6, with a weak D call TRBD2 (5 bases). Trimming cost V 6 bases and J 11 bases, with 17 bases left between them. The CDR3 length is 14 residues. From germline, CDR1 is KGHSH and CDR2 LQKENI. The CDR3 coding sequence is TGTGCCAGCTCCGGAATTAGGAGGCACGACGTCCTGACTTTC. Its protein is CASSGIRRHDVLTF.

This clonotype occurred a few times. This sequence joins TRBV7-9 and TRBJ2-3; D may be TRBD1 (5 bases). Trimming stripped 2 bases from V and 2 bases from J, with 11 bases between. The CDR3 sequence is 15 residues long. Germline-derived CDR1 and CDR2 are SEHNR and FQNEAQ (reference sequence). CDR3 in amino acids: CASSLWAGLTDTQYF. DNA of the CDR3: TGTGCCAGCAGCTTATGGGCAGGGCTCACAGATACGCAGTATTTT. Full variable domain (outside the CDR3, taken from reference TRBV7-9 and TRBJ2-3): DTGVSQNPRHKITKRGQNVTFRCDPISEHNRLYWYRQTLGQGPEFLTYFQNEAQLEKSRLLSDRFSAERPKGSFSTLEIQRTEQGDSAMYLCASSLWAGLTDTQYFGPGTRLTVL.

J is TRBJ2-2 and V is TRBV11-2, with D possibly TRBD1 on 6 matching bases. Trimming left V 2 bases short and J 7 bases short, with 14 bases between. The CDR3 runs to 15 residues. Germline CDR1 and CDR2: SGHAT and FQNNGV. The CDR3 reads CASSLFGGAGGELFF. The CDR3, as DNA: TGTGCCAGCAGCTTATTTGGGGGCGCGGGCGGGGAGCTGTTTTTT.

This clonotype has a handful of counts. The rearrangement joins TRBV7-2 to TRBJ2-1; 7 positions match TRBD1. This CDR3 region has 15 residues. J lost 6 bases, V lost 5 bases, and 10 bases had no gene match. CDR1 and CDR2 (germline): SGHTA, FQGNSA. CDR3 bases: TGTGCCAGCAGCCTTAGATGGACAGGAAGCAATGAGCAGTTCTTC. This translates into CASSLRWTGSNEQFF. Based on the CDR3 plus reference TRBV7-2 and TRBJ2-1, the full variable domain is GAGVSQSPSNKVTEKGKDVELRCDPISGHTALYWYRQSLGQGLEFLIYFQGNSAPDKSGLPSDRFSAERTGGSVSTLTIQRTQQEDSAVYLCASSLRWTGSNEQFFGPGTRLTVL.

V usage is TRBV20-1 and J usage is TRBJ2-2, with D hard to call. Deletions cut 2 bases from V and 0 bases from J, with 10 bases between. The germline V gene has CDR1 DFQATT and CDR2 SNEGSKA (reference sequence). This CDR3 has 15 residues. The CDR3 nucleotides are TGCAGTGCTAGATCCAGCCCGACGAACACCGGGGAGCTGTTTTTT. Translation gives CSARSSPTNTGELFF.

This chain joins TRBV18 and TRBJ1-3; D uncertain. Trimming took off 3 bases at V and 7 bases at J, with 13 bases between the two ends. Looked up from germline, CDR1 is KGHSH and CDR2 is LQKENI. This CDR3 is 14 amino acids long. CDR3 amino acids: CASSPDYLGNTIYF. As DNA, the CDR3 is TGTGCCAGCTCACCTGACTATCTCGGGAACACCATATATTTT.

This clonotype was counted between two and nine times. This chain links TRBV3-1 with TRBJ1-5; TRBD1 is a possible D gene (6 bases). The V end was cut by 4 bases, the J end by 3 bases, with 10 bases between. The CDR3 sequence is 14 residues long. In germline, CDR1 is LGHDT, CDR2 YNNKEL (reference sequence). The CDR3 DNA sequence: TGTGCCAGCAGCCTTGGGGGCCACAATCAGCCCCAGCATTTT. Its protein product is CASSLGGHNQPQHF. The full variable domain, its missing parts supplied by reference TRBV3-1 and TRBJ1-5, is DTAVSQTPKYLVTQMGNDKSIKCEQNLGHDTMYWYKQDSKKFLKIMFSYNNKELIINETVPNRFSPKSPDKAHLNLHINSLELGDSAVYFCASSLGGHNQPQHFGDGTRLSIL.

This clonotype occurred a few times. The chain recombines TRBV20-1 with TRBJ2-1, with D perhaps given as TRBD1 or TRBD2 (5 bases each). Trimming stripped 3 bases from V and 5 bases from J, with 17 bases between. This CDR3 has 15 residues. Germline assignment: CDR1 DFQATT and CDR2 SNEGSKA (reference sequence). CDR3: CSASTGRPVHNEQFF. The CDR3 DNA follows: TGCAGTGCTAGCACGGGACGGCCGGTACACAATGAGCAGTTCTTC.

This clonotype turned up a few times. This sequence joins TRBV10-3 and TRBJ1-2; TRBD1 agrees at 9 bases. Germline assignment: CDR1 ENHRY and CDR2 SYGVKD. V lost 10 bases, J lost 4 bases, and 4 bases stayed unmatched. The CDR3 loop spans 12 amino acids. CDR3 region: CATGGQGYGYTF. CDR3 DNA: TGTGCCACCGGGGGACAGGGCTATGGCTACACCTTC.

There are a few counts of this clonotype. This chain links TRBV9 with TRBJ1-2; D is uncertain. Germline values: CDR1 SGDLS, CDR2 YYNGEE. This CDR3 has 12 amino acids. Deletions cut 3 bases from V and 5 bases from J, with 8 bases between. This CDR3 reads CASSAVGYGYTF. In DNA form, the CDR3 reads TGTGCCAGCAGCGCAGTGGGTTATGGCTACACCTTC.

This clonotype was counted only a few times. This chain links TRBV5-6 with TRBJ2-7, with a tentative D call TRBD2 (5 bases). Germline CDR1 reads SGHDT; CDR2 reads YYEEEE. The CDR3 spans 13 residues. The V and J ends lost 6 bases and 2 bases respectively, with 12 bases between them. The CDR3, as DNA: TGTGCCAGCATGCGGGCCTGGCCCTACGAGCAGTACTTC. It specifies CASMRAWPYEQYF.

This clonotype was seen only a few times. This sequence joins TRBV6-1 and TRBJ1-6; no clear D gene. V lost 7 bases to trimming and J lost 0 bases, with 13 bases between them. The germline gives CDR1 MNHNS, CDR2 SASEGT. The CDR3 spans 16 residues. The chain's CDR3 is CASIPIMSSYNSPLHF. CDR3 DNA: TGTGCCAGCATTCCGATTATGAGCTCCTATAATTCACCCCTCCACTTT.

The chain links TRBV12-3 or TRBV12-4 to TRBJ2-1; 9 bases match TRBD2. The J segment lost 5 bases and the V segment lost 10 bases, leaving 9 bases of the junction unmatched. The CDR3 length is 14 residues. This CDR3 reads CATLGLAPNNEQFF. The DNA of the CDR3 is TGTGCCACCCTTGGACTAGCGCCCAACAATGAGCAGTTCTTC.

This chain joins TRBV12-3 or TRBV12-4 and TRBJ2-3; TRBD2 matches 8 bases. V lost 6 bases to trimming and J lost 6 bases; unmatched junction nucleotides: 5. The CDR3 runs to 13 residues. The CDR3 spells CASSQRGRDTQYF. In DNA, the CDR3 is TGTGCCAGCAGCCAGCGGGGGAGGGATACGCAGTATTTT.

V gene TRBV7-9 combines with J gene TRBJ1-4, with D unresolved. Germline V lookup: CDR1 SEHNR, CDR2 FQNEAQ (reference sequence). Trimming shortened V by 7 bases and J by 6 bases, and 15 bases separated the two germline ends. The CDR3 runs to 14 residues. CDR3: CASTGPGPDEKLFF. The DNA for the CDR3 is TGTGCCAGCACCGGTCCTGGCCCTGATGAAAAACTGTTTTTT.